A selection of T cell receptor beta chains follows, all from one sample in a study of T cells after yellow fever vaccination. TCRdb reanalysed the 5' RACE reads using MiXCR and keeps one entry per CDR3 protein. The sample includes 250,000 or so distinct CDR3 sequences, around 3.5% of them seen just once. The sequenced sample was PBMCs, obtained 15 days after the yellow fever booster vaccination. The receptor source for this set is a young man who received the YFV17D yellow fever vaccine. Each CDR3 is given with its conserved first and last residue. Fields, in order: D gene, clone size, V gene, J gene, CDR3 protein, CDR3 DNA. The D gene is left open where the match is weak. Not every row has a clone size; where given, it reads once, few, many or a size class.

NA	many	TRBV5-1	TRBJ2-3	CASSLALGMGTDTQYF	TGCGCCAGCAGCTTGGCCCTCGGGATGGGGACAGATACGCAGTATTTT
NA	many	TRBV7-3	TRBJ1-2	CASSEGGSGYTF	TGTGCCAGCAGCGAGGGGGGGAGTGGCTACACCTTC
NA	many	TRBV5-1	TRBJ1-5	CASSPLPGPNQPQHF	TGCGCCAGCAGCCCCCTGCCGGGACCTAATCAGCCCCAGCATTTT
TRBD2	NA	TRBV20-1	TRBJ2-1	CSARLAPGTSGGYNEQFF	TGCAGTGCTAGACTAGCCCCCGGGACTAGCGGCGGTTACAATGAGCAGTTCTTC
NA	NA	TRBV6-6	TRBJ2-1	CASSYQYSPGMNEQFF	TGTGCCAGCAGTTACCAGTACTCGCCCGGGATGAATGAGCAGTTCTTC
TRBD2	many	TRBV20-1	TRBJ2-2	CSATIAGGPTGELFF	TGCAGTGCCACAATAGCGGGGGGGCCCACCGGGGAGCTGTTTTTT
NA	many	TRBV11-2	TRBJ2-3	CASSPTPLSTDTQYF	TGTGCCAGCAGCCCGACACCTCTAAGCACAGATACGCAGTATTTT
TRBD1	few	TRBV28	TRBJ1-5	CASSFWTGAGNQPQHF	TGTGCCAGCAGTTTCTGGACAGGGGCAGGCAATCAGCCCCAGCATTTT
NA	many	TRBV7-2	TRBJ2-7	CASSLVGEYEQYF	TGTGCCAGCAGCTTAGTGGGGGAATACGAGCAGTACTTC
NA	few	TRBV18	TRBJ2-2	CASSPPLFENTGELFF	TGTGCCAGCTCACCACCGTTGTTTGAGAACACCGGGGAGCTGTTTTTT
TRBD1	many	TRBV5-1	TRBJ2-2	CASSLGQGTGELFF	TGCGCCAGCAGCTTGGGACAGGGCACCGGGGAGCTGTTTTTT
NA	many	TRBV7-2	TRBJ1-2	CASSLDGNYGYTF	TGTGCCAGCAGCTTGGACGGGAACTATGGCTACACCTTC
NA	many	TRBV15	TRBJ2-3	CATSRVTGADTQYF	TGTGCCACCAGCAGAGTGACTGGGGCAGATACGCAGTATTTT
NA	NA	TRBV4-3	TRBJ2-3	CASSLNLQGVSTDTQYF	TGCGCCAGCAGCCTAAATTTACAGGGAGTTAGCACAGATACGCAGTATTTT
TRBD2	many	TRBV29-1	TRBJ2-5	CSVEARERETQYF	TGCAGCGTTGAGGCGCGGGAGAGGGAGACCCAGTACTTC
NA	many	TRBV12-3/TRBV12-4	TRBJ1-6	CASSYGQGGSPLHF	TGTGCCAGCAGTTACGGGCAGGGTGGTTCACCCCTCCACTTT
NA	NA	TRBV25-1	TRBJ2-5	CASSDVTLQETQYF	TGTGCCAGCAGTGATGTGACACTCCAAGAGACCCAGTACTTC
TRBD1	many	TRBV3-1	TRBJ1-2	CASSRRDRGYGYTF	TGTGCCAGCAGCCGCCGCGACAGGGGGTATGGCTACACCTTC
NA	many	TRBV6-1	TRBJ2-7	CASSGAGTPAFQYF	TGTGCCAGCAGTGGGGCGGGCACCCCAGCGTTCCAGTACTTC
NA	NA	TRBV19	TRBJ2-5	CASSIRALQETQYF	TGTGCCAGTAGTATTAGGGCCCTCCAAGAGACCCAGTACTTC
NA	many	TRBV20-1	TRBJ2-2	CSASQPLGELFF	TGCAGTGCTAGTCAACCGCTCGGGGAGCTGTTTTTT
NA	NA	TRBV4-2	TRBJ2-3	CASSQGSRGTDTQYF	TGTGCCAGCAGCCAAGGGAGTCGGGGCACAGATACGCAGTATTTT
NA	many	TRBV7-3	TRBJ1-6	CASSTRQNSPLHF	TGTGCCAGCAGCACTCGACAGAATTCACCCCTCCACTTT
NA	many	TRBV4-3	TRBJ2-2	CASSQSRGPGELFF	TGCGCCAGCAGCCAGTCACGGGGCCCCGGGGAGCTGTTTTTT
TRBD1	many	TRBV19	TRBJ2-1	CASSRVTGTGGASYNEQFF	TGTGCCAGTAGTAGAGTTACCGGGACAGGGGGCGCCTCCTACAATGAGCAGTTCTTC
NA	many	TRBV20-1	TRBJ1-2	CSATGTGDGYTF	TGCAGTGCAACCGGGACTGGCGATGGCTACACCTTC
TRBD1	many	TRBV27	TRBJ2-2	CASSIRTGFAGELFF	TGTGCCAGCAGTATTCGGACAGGGTTCGCCGGGGAGCTGTTTTTT
NA	many	TRBV29-1	TRBJ2-1	CSAGQSYNEQFF	TGCAGCGCTGGACAGTCTTACAATGAGCAGTTCTTC
TRBD2	few	TRBV7-2	TRBJ2-3	CASLSGGGADTQYF	TGTGCCAGCCTGAGCGGGGGGGGGGCAGATACGCAGTATTTT
NA	many	TRBV29-1	TRBJ1-1	CSSIGAYTEAFF	TGCAGCTCCATAGGGGCGTACACTGAAGCTTTCTTT
TRBD1	many	TRBV29-1	TRBJ2-1	CSVVGGTGRSYSYNEQFF	TGCAGCGTTGTGGGGGGGACAGGGCGATCCTACTCCTACAATGAGCAGTTCTTC
TRBD2	many	TRBV5-1	TRBJ2-7	CASSSYGAGPYEQYF	TGCGCCAGCAGCTCGTACGGAGCGGGACCTTACGAGCAGTACTTC
NA	many	TRBV11-2	TRBJ2-7	CASSLPRDLYEQYF	TGTGCCAGCAGCTTACCCAGGGATCTCTACGAGCAGTACTTC
NA	many	TRBV12-3/TRBV12-4	TRBJ1-2	CASSSERVGGYTF	TGTGCCAGCAGTTCCGAGAGGGTGGGTGGCTACACCTTC
TRBD2	many	TRBV18	TRBJ2-1	CASSRSPQRGGHNEQFF	TGTGCCAGCTCTAGAAGTCCTCAGCGGGGGGGCCACAATGAGCAGTTCTTC
NA	many	TRBV12-3/TRBV12-4	TRBJ2-7	CASSLFPATYEQYF	TGTGCCAGCAGTTTATTTCCAGCAACCTACGAGCAGTACTTC